This TCR beta chain comes out of a study of blood T cell repertoires in COVID-19. As for the study in general: Sources were T cells, B-cell-depleted T cells, or PBMCs; the material itself was cDNA or gDNA.

The CDR3 spans 17 residues. Germline V gives CDR1 SGDLS, CDR2 YYNGEE. The V segment lost 0 bases and the J segment 3 bases; nucleotides outside the gene matches: 4. Method: immunoSEQ multiplex PCR; TCRdb's copy keeps in-frame clones and lacks some. The table includes roughly 140,000 clones, 80% to 90% detected once. The TCR sequence derives from a woman in her fifties or sixties in a cohort sampled during active or convalescent COVID-19. The specimen was peripheral blood. The gene calls are TRBV9 and TRBJ2-2, with TRBD2 matching 11 bases. The CDR3 sequence is CASSVGSGGDYTGELFF. CDR3 DNA sequence: TGTGCCAGCAGCGTAGGTAGCGGGGGGGACTACACCGGGGAGCTGTTTTTT.